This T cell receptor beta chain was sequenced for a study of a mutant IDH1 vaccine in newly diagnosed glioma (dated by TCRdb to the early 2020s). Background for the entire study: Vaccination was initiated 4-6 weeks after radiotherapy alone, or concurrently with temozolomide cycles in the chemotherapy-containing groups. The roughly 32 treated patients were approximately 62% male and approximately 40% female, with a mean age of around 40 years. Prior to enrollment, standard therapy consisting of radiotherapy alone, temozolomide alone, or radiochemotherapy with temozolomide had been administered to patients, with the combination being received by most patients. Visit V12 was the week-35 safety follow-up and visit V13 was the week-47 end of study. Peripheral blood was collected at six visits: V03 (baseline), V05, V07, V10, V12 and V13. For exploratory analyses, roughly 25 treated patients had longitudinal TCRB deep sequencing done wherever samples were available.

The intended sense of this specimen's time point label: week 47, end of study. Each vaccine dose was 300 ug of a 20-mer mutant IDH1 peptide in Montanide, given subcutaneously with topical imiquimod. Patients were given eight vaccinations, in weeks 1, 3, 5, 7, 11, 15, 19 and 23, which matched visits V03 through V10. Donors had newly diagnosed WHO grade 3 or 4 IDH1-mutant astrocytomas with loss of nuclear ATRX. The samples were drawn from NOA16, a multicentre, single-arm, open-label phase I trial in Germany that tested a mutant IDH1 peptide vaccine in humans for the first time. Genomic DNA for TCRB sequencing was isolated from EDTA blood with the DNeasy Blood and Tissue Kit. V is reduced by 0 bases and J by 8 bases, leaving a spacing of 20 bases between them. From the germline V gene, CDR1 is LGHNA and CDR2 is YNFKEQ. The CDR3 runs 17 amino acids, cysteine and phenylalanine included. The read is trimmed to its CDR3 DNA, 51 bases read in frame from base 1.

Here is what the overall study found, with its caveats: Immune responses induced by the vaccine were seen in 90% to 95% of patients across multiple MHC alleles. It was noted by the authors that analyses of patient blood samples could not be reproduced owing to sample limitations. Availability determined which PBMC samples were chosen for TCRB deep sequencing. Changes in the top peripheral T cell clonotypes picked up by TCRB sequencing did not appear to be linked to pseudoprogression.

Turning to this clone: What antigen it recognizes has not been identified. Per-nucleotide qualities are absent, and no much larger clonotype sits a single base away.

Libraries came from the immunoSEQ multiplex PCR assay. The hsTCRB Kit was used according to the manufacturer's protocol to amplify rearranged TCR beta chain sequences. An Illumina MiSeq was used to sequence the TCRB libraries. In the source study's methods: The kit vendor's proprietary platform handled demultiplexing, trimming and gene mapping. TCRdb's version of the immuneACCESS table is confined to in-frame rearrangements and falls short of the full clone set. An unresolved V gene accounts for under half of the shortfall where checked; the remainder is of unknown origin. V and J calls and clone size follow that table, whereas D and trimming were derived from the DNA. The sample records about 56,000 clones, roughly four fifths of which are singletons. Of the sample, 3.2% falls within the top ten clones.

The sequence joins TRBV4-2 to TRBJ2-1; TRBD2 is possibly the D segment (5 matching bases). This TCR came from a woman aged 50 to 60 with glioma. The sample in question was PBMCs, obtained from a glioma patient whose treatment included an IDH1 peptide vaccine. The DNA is TGTGCCAGCAGCCAAGAGCTGGGAGAGAGTGGTCGCTATGAGCAGTTCTTC. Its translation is CASSQELGESGRYEQFF.